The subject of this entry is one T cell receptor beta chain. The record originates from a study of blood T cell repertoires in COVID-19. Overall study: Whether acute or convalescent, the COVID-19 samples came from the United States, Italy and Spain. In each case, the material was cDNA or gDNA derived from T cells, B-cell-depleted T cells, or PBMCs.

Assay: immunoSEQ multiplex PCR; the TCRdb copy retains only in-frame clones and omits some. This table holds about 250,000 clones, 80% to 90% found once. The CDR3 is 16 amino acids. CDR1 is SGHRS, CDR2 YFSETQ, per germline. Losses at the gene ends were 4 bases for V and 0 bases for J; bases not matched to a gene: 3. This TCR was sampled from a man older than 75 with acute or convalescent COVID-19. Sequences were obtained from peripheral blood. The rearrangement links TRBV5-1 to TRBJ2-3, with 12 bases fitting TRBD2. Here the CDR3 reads CASSPTSGGSTDTQYF. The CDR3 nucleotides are TGCGCCAGCAGCCCGACTAGCGGGGGTAGCACAGATACGCAGTATTTT.